The source of this T cell receptor (beta chain) is a study of blood T cell repertoires in COVID-19. Original data processing: By means of reference gene primer amplification, nucleated cell counts were estimated. Generated by immunoSEQ multiplex PCR, the TCRdb table keeps only in-frame clones and is missing some. V and J calls and clone size follow that table, whereas D and trimming were derived from the DNA. The sample lists 240,000 or so clones, around nine tenths occurring once. The sample holds a few counts of this clone. V was pared by 4 bases and J by 3 bases, with 16 bases between. There are 15 residues in the CDR3. Germline CDR1 is MNHEY and CDR2 is SVGAGI.

This receptor was identified in a middle-aged woman who had recovered from COVID-19. This sequence joins TRBV6-5 and TRBJ2-7, with a tentative D call TRBD2 (6 bases). What was sequenced was peripheral blood. The CDR3, as DNA: TGTGCCAGCAGTTCGATAGCGGCGGGCGACTACGAGCAGTACTTC. Its translation is CASSSIAAGDYEQYF.